This T cell receptor beta chain was recorded in a study of blood T cell repertoires in COVID-19. The protocol was immunoSEQ multiplex PCR, while the TCRdb copy is restricted to in-frame clones and leaves out a portion. The sample holds about 160,000 clones, about 86% seen once. A single count supports this clone. V lost 4 bases to trimming and J lost 8 bases; unmatched junction nucleotides: 10. This CDR3 has 15 amino acids. CDR1 is SGHTS and CDR2 is YDEGEE in the germline V gene. Sequenced material: peripheral blood. The J gene is TRBJ1-4, the V gene TRBV5-8; 8 positions agree with TRBD1. The receptor comes from a man in his 70s with acute or convalescent COVID-19. The CDR3 DNA reads as TGTGCCAGCAGCCCCTGGACAGGGCCAGGCGAAAAACTGTTTTTT. Translated: CASSPWTGPGEKLFF. The full variable domain, in which reference TRBV5-8 and TRBJ1-4 provide the parts outside the CDR3, is EAGVTQSPTHLIKTRGQQATLRCSPISGHTSVYWYQQALGLGLQFLLWYDEGEERNRGNFPPRFSGRQFPNYSSELNVNALELEDSALYLCASSPWTGPGEKLFFGSGTQLSVL.